This TCR beta chain was identified during a study of read filtering for tumor transcriptome and immune sequencing (TCRdb year 2020). A note on the overall study: The cohort consisted of some 17 male and approximately 14 female patients, with a mean age of about 66 years and an age range of roughly 45 to 90. Under revised international staging, fewer than ten patients fell into R-ISS I, around 15 into R-ISS II and about 7 into R-ISS III. After DNase treatment, whole-transcriptome libraries were prepared using the TruSeq RNA Access Library Prep Kit. Per sample, about 4.05 to 10.27 million TCR-region mapped reads were obtained with IR-seq, compared with only 85 to 1273 with RNA-seq. The study compared TCR repertoires from targeted immune repertoire sequencing and bulk whole-transcriptome sequencing run on the same bone marrow samples. A main aim was a read-filtering strategy for immune repertoire data, specifically whether clonotypes supported by a single read should be removed. The investigation overall reported the following: Single-read clonotypes made up about 81.9% of clonotypes but about 3.3% of total reads in IR-seq, and less than 75% of clonotypes and approximately 48% of reads in RNA-seq. Clonotypes were captured by IR-seq at much higher depth and more reliably than by RNA-seq, and smaller IR-seq throughput was sufficient for identification of most shared clonotypes. The sorted CD138-negative fraction was a mixed bone marrow immune population, not purified T cells. Removing single-read clonotypes increased the correlation between IR-seq and RNA-seq shared clonotype proportions.

Each patient had bone marrow sampled at the time of active disease. Ficoll-Hypaque density gradient centrifugation was used to isolate the bone marrow mononuclear cells. To remove myeloma plasma cells, the cells were labeled with CD138 magnetic microbeads on a MACS separator, and CD138-negative cells were then collected by negative selection. The purity of the isolated cells was checked by flow cytometry with CD138 antibodies on an Attune NxT. TRIzol reagent was used to extract total RNA, which was then quantified with a NanoDrop spectrophotometer. For each patient, the CD138-negative bone marrow sample underwent paired RNA-seq and IR-seq. CDR1 and CDR2, looked up from the germline V gene (reference sequence), are SEHNR and FQNEAQ. V loses 5 bases of germline sequence and J loses 9 bases, and the interval between the two ends is 19 bases. Spanning cysteine to phenylalanine, the CDR3 consists of 14 amino acids. Solely the CDR3 DNA is kept, with 42 bases framed from the first base.

In this sample, this clonotype turned up a few times. No antigen is known for it. It has no much larger one-base neighbor in the sample; base qualities were not kept. TCR libraries were constructed from roughly 0.4 ug RNA using the Immunoverse kit, and molecular barcoded adaptors covering alpha/delta and beta/gamma chains were employed. TCR library preparation used the same RNA that was used for transcriptome sequencing. An Illumina HiSeq 4000 with 2 x 150 cycles was used to sequence the TCR libraries. As for the authors' bioinformatics: Using MiXCR, which included quality filtering and error correction, TCR reads were aligned to human V, D, J and C references and then assembled into CDR3 clonotypes. The tcR package in R was used for analysis of clonotype counts and gene usage diversity. For inspection of raw mapping reads, RNA-seq reads were mapped by STAR aligner version 2.5.3a onto GRCh37 of the human genome. To test how sequencing depth affected the clonotypes detected, IR-seq fastq files were randomly downsampled with Seqtk 1.3. TCRdb reprocessing: public reads trimmed at Q25 with fastp, clones called with MiXCR, in-frame beta chains kept. For every CDR3 protein sequence, its rows merge into one entry that carries the most common genes and DNA. TCRdb's processing, not the study's, gives the V and J calls here. Across this sample there are 100,000 to 150,000 distinct CDR3 sequences, with under 15% seen only once. The ten largest make up approximately 11% of the sample.

This receptor was identified in a donor at least 40 years old with multiple myeloma. Sequenced: a population of CD138-negative cells sorted from bone marrow. The cell subset or site label, as the study defines it: bone marrow mononuclear cells depleted of CD138+ plasma/myeloma cells by negative magnetic selection. Here the chain combines TRBV7-9 and TRBJ2-5; the D gene assignment is ambiguous. The nucleotide sequence is TGTGCCAGCAGCCGCACGGGCCGCGCCGGGTCCCAGTACTTC. Its protein is CASSRTGRAGSQYF.